This TCR beta chain was sequenced for a study of T cells in women clearing cervical HPV infection. As for the study in general: Controls' single incident HPV16 infection cleared within 12 months without precancer.

The CDR3 sequence is 14 residues long. Germline V lookup: CDR1 KGHSH, CDR2 LQKENI. The ends lost 3 bases at V and 7 bases at J; junction bases unmatched: 3. Sequencing was performed with immunoSEQ multiplex PCR; in TCRdb, only in-frame clones are kept and a portion is missing. The ten top clones account for more than 4%, within a sample of some 30,000 clones. By frequency, this clone is medium-sized. The read ends 3 residues before the CDR3 terminus; that terminus is restored from the germline J gene. Source material: blood buffy coat. The J gene is TRBJ1-6, the V gene TRBV18; 7 bases match TRBD1. The source is a woman aged 18 to 75 with a cervical HPV16 infection that either progressed to CIN3+ or cleared (not recorded which). The CDR3 DNA, read in part, is TGTGCCAGCTCACCGGGACAGCGAAATTCACCC. Its translation: CASSPGQRNSP. The CDR3, in full, reads CASSPGQRNSPLHF.